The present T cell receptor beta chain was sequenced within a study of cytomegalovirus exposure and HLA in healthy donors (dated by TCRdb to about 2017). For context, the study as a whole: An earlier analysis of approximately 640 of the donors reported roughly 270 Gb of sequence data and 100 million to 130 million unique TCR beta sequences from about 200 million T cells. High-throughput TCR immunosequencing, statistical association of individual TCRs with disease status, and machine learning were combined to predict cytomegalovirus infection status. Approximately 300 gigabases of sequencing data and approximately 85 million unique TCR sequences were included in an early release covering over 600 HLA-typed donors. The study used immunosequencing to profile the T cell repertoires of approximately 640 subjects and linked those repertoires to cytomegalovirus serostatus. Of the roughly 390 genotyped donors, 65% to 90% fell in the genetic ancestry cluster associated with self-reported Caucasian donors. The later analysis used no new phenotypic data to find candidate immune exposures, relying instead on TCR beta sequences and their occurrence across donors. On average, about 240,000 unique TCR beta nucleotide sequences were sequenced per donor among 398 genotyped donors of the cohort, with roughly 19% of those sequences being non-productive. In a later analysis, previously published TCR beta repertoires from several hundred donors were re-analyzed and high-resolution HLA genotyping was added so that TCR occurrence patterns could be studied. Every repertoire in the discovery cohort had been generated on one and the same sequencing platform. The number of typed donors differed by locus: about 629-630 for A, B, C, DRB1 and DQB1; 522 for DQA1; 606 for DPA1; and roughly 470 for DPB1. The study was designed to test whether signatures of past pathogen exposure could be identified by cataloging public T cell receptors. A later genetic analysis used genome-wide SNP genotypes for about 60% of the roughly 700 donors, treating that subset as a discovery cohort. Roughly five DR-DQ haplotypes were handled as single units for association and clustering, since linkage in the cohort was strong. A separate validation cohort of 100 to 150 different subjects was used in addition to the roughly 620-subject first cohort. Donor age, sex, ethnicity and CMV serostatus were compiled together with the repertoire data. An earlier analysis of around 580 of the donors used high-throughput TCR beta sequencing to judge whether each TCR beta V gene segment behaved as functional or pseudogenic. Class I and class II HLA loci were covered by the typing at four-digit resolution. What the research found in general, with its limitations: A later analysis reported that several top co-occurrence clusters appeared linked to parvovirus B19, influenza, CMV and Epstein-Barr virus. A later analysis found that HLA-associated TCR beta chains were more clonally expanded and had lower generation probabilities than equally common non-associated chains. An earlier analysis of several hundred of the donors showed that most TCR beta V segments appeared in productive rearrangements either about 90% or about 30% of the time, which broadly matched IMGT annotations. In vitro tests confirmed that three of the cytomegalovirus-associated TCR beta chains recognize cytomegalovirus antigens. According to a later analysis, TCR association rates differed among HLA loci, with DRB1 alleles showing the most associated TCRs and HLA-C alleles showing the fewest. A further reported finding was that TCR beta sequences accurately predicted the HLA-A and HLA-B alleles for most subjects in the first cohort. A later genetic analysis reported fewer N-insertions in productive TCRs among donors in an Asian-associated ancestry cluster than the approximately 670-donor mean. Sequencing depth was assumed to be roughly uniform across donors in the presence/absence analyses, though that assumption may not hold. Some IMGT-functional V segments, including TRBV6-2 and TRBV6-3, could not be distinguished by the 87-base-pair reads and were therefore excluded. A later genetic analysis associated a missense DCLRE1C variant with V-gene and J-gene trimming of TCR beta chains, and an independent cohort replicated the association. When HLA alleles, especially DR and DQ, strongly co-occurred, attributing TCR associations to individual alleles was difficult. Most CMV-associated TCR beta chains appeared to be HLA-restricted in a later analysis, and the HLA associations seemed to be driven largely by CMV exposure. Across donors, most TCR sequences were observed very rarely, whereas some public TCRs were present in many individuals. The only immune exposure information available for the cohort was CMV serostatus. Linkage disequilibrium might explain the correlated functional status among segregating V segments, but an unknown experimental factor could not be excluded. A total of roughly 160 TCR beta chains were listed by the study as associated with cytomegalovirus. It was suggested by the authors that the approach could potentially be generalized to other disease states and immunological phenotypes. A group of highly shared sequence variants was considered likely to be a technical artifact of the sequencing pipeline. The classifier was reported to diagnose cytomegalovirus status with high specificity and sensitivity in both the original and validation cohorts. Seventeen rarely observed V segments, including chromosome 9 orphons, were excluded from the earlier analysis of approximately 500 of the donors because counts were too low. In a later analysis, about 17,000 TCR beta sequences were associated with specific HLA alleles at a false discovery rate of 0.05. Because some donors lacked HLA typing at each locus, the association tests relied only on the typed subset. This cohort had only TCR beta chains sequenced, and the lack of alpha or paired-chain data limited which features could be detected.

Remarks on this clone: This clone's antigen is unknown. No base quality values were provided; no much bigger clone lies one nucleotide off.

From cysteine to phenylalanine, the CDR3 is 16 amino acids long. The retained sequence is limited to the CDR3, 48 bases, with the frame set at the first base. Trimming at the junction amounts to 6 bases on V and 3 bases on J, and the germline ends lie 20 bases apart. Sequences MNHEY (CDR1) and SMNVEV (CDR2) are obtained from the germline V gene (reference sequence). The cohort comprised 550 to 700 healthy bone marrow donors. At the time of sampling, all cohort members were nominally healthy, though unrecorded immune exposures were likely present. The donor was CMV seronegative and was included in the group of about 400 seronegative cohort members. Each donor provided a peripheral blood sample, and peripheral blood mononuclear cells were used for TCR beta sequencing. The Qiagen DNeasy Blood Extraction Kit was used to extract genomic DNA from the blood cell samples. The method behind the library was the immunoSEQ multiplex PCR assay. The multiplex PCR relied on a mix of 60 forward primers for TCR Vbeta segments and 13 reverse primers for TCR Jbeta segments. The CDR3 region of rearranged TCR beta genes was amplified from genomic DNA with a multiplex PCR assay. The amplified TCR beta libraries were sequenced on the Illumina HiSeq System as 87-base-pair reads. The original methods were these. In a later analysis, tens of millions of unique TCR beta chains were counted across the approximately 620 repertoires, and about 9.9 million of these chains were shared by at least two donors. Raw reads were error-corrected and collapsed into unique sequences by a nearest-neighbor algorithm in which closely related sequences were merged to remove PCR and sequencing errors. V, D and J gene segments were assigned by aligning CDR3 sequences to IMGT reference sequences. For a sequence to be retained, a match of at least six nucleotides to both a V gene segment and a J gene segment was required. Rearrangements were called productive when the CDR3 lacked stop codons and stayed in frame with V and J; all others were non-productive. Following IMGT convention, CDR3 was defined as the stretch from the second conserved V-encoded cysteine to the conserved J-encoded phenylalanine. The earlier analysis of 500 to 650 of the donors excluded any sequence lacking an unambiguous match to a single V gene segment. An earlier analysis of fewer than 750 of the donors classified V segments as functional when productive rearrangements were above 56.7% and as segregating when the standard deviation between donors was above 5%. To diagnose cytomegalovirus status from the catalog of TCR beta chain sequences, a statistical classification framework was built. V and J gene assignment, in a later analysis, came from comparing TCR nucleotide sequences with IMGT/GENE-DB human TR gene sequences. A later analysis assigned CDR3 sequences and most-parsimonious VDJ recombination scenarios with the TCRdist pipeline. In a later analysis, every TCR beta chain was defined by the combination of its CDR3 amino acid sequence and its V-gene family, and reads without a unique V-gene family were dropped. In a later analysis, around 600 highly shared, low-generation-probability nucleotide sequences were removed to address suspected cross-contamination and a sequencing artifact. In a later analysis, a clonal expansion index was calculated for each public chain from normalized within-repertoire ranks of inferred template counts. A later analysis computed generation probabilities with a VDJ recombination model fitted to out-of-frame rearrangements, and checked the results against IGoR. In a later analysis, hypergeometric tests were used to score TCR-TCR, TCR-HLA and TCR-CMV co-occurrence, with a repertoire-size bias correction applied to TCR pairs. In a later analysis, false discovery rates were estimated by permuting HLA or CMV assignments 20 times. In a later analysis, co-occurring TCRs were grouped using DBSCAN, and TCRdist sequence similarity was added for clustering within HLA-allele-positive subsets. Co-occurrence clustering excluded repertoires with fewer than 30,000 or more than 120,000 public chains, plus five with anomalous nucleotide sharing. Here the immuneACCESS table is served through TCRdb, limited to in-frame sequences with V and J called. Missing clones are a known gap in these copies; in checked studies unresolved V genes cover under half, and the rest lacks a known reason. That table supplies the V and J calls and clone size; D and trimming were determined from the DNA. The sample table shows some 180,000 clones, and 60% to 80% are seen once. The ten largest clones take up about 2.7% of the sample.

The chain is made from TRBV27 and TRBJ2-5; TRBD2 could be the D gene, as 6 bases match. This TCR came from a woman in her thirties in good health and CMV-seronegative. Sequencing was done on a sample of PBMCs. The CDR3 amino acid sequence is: CASRSPIRDSKETQYF. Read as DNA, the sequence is TGTGCCAGCAGATCCCCTATCCGGGACTCAAAAGAGACCCAGTACTTC.